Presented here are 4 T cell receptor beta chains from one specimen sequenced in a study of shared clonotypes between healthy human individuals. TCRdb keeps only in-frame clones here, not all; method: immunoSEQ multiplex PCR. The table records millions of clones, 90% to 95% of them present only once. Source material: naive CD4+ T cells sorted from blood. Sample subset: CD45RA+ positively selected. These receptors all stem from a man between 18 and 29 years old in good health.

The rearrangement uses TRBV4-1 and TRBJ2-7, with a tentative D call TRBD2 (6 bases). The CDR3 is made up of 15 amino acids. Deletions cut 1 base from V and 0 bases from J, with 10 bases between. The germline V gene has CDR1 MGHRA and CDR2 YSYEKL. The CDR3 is CASSQGGTYSYEQYF. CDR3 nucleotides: TGCGCCAGCAGCCAAGGTGGGACTTACTCCTACGAGCAGTACTTC.

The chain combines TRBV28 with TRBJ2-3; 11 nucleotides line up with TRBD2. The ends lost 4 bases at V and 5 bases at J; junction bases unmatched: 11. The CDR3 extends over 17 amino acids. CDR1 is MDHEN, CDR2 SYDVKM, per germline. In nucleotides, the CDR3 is TGTGCCAGCAGTTCGGGAGGGCTAGCGGGGGGAAAAGATACGCAGTATTTT. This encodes CASSSGGLAGGKDTQYF.

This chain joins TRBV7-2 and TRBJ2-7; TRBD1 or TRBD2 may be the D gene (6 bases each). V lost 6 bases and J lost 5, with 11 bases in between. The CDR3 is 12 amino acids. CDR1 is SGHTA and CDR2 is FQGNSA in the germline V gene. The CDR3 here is CASSPGGHEQYF. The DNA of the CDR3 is TGTGCCAGCAGTCCCGGGGGCCACGAGCAGTACTTC.

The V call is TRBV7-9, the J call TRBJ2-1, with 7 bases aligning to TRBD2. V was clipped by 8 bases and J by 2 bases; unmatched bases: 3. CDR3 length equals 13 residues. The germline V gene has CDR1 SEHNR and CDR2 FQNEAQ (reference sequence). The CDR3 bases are TGTGCCAGCGCTCGGGGGGCCTACAATGAGCAGTTCTTC. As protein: CASARGAYNEQFF.